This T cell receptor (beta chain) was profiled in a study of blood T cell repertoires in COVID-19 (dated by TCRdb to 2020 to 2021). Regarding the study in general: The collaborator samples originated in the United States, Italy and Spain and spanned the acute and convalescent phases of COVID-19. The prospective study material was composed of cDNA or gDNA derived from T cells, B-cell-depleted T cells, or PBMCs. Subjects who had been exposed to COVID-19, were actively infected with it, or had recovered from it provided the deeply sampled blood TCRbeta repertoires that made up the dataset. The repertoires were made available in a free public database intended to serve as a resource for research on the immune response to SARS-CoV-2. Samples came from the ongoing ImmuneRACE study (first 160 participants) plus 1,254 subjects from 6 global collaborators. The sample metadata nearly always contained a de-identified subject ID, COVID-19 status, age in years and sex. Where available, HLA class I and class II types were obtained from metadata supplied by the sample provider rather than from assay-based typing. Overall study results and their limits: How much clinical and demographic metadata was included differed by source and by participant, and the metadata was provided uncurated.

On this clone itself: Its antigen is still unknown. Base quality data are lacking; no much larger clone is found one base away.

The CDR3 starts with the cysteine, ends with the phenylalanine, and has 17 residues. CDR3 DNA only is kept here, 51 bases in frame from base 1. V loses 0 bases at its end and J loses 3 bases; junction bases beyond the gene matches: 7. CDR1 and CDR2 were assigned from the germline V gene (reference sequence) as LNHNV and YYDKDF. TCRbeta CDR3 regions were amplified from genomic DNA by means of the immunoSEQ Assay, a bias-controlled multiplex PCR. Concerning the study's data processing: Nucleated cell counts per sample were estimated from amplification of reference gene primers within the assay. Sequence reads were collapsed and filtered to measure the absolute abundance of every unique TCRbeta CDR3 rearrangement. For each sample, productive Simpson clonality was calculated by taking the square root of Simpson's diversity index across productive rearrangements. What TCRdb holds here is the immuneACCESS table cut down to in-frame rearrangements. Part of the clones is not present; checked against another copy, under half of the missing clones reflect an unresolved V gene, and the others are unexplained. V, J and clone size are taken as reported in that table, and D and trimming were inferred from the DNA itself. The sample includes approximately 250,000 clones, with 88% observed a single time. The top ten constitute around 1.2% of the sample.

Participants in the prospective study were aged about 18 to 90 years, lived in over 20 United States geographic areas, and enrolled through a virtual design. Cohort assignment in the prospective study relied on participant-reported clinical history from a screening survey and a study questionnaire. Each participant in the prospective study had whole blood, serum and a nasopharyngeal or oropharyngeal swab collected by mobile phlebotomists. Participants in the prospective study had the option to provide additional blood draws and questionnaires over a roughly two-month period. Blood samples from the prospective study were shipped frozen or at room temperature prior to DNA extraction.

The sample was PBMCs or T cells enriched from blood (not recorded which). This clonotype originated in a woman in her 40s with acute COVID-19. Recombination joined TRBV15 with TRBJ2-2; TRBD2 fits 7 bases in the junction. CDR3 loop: CATSRDPTSRYTGELFF. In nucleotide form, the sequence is TGTGCCACCAGCAGAGACCCGACTAGCCGCTACACCGGGGAGCTGTTTTTT.